This T cell receptor beta chain was captured in a study of blood T cell repertoires in COVID-19. Study context: COVID-19 samples collected from the United States, Italy and Spain covered acute and convalescent phases. In each case, the material was cDNA or gDNA derived from T cells, B-cell-depleted T cells, or PBMCs.

Authors' analysis steps: Estimation of nucleated cell counts relied on the amplification of reference gene primers. Generated by immunoSEQ multiplex PCR, the TCRdb table keeps only in-frame clones and is missing some. V, J and clone size reflect that table, while D and trimming were determined from the DNA. The sample has 100,000 to 150,000 clones; 81% are singletons. Sequencing was carried out using peripheral blood. This TCR was recovered from a woman aged 55-70 years with active or convalescent COVID-19.

CDR3 sequence: CASSPSGQSNSKGYTF. CDR3 nucleotides: TGTGCCAGCTCACCTTCCGGACAGAGCAATTCCAAGGGCTACACCTTC. This sequence joins TRBV18 and TRBJ1-2; perhaps TRBD1 as D (6 bases). Trimming pared 3 bases from V and 8 bases from J, leaving 22 bases between. Germline V gene data show CDR1 as KGHSH and CDR2 as LQKENI. The CDR3 is made up of 16 amino acids.